Listed below are T cell receptor beta chains from one sample, sequenced in a study of blood T cell repertoires in COVID-19. The method was immunoSEQ multiplex PCR; TCRdb's version includes in-frame clones alone and lacks a portion of them. The table records roughly 230,000 clones, 70% to 90% of them present only once. The sequenced sample consisted of PBMCs or T cells enriched from blood (not recorded which). These receptors originate from a woman aged 50 to 60 who had been exposed to COVID-19. CDR3s include the opening cysteine and the closing phenylalanine or tryptophan. Each record gives: V gene, clone size, D gene, J gene, CDR3 DNA, CDR3 protein. D genes are given only for firm matches. Expanded clones are given a class, and other clones once, few, many or no size at all.

V: TRBV2
size: -
D: -
J: TRBJ1-4
DNA: TGTGCCAGCACGGTCCTCCATACTAATGAAAAACTGTTTTTT
CDR3: CASTVLHTNEKLFF

V: TRBV7-9
size: -
D: -
J: TRBJ1-1
DNA: TGTGCCAGCAGCTTCTCTCGACAGCTAAACACTGAAGCTTTCTTT
CDR3: CASSFSRQLNTEAFF

V: TRBV12-3/TRBV12-4
size: -
D: -
J: TRBJ2-7
DNA: TGTGCCAGCAGCCCCACAGGGTTCGAGCAGTACTTC
CDR3: CASSPTGFEQYF

V: TRBV30
size: -
D: -
J: TRBJ1-2
DNA: TGTGCCTGGAGTGTAGCTGGCGGGAACTATGGCTACACCTTC
CDR3: CAWSVAGGNYGYTF

V: TRBV4-3
size: -
D: -
J: TRBJ1-2
DNA: TGCGCCAGCAGCCAAGATCGGAGTGGCTACACCTTC
CDR3: CASSQDRSGYTF

V: TRBV2
size: -
D: -
J: TRBJ2-3
DNA: TGTGCCAGCAGTGACCGACAAACCAGCTTCACAGATACGCAGTATTTT
CDR3: CASSDRQTSFTDTQYF

V: TRBV2
size: -
D: -
J: TRBJ1-2
DNA: TGTGCCAGCAGGGAAACAGCGGAGGGCGGCTACACCTTC
CDR3: CASRETAEGGYTF

V: TRBV20-1
size: -
D: -
J: TRBJ1-1
DNA: TGCAGTGCCGAGCGGTGGACTGAAGCTTTCTTT
CDR3: CSAERWTEAFF

V: TRBV19
size: -
D: TRBD1
J: TRBJ1-2
DNA: TGTGCCAGTAATCAAGGGGACAGCCCGTCAACCTATGGCTACACCTTC
CDR3: CASNQGDSPSTYGYTF

V: TRBV7-2
size: -
D: -
J: TRBJ2-7
DNA: TGTGCCAGCAGCCCCACTACTTCGCGGGAGCAGTACTTC
CDR3: CASSPTTSREQYF

V: TRBV21-1
size: -
D: -
J: TRBJ2-7
DNA: TGTGCCAGCAGTAGCCTAGCTCCAGGCTCCTACGAGCAGTACTTC
CDR3: CASSSLAPGSYEQYF

V: TRBV4-2
size: -
D: -
J: TRBJ1-2
DNA: TGTGCCAGCAGCCAAACGAGTATGGGGGGATATGGCTACACCTTC
CDR3: CASSQTSMGGYGYTF

V: TRBV5-1
size: -
D: TRBD2
J: TRBJ2-3
DNA: TGCGCCAGCAGCTTAGCGGGGGTTCCCACAGATACGCAGTATTTT
CDR3: CASSLAGVPTDTQYF

V: TRBV5-6
size: -
D: -
J: TRBJ1-1
DNA: TGTGCCAGCAAGGCGGGGTGGAACACTGAAGCTTTCTTT
CDR3: CASKAGWNTEAFF

V: TRBV3-1/TRBV3-2
size: -
D: -
J: TRBJ2-7
DNA: TGTGCCTCCTCGGGGGTCCGTCCCTACGAGCAGTACTTC
CDR3: CASSGVRPYEQYF

V: TRBV15
size: -
D: TRBD2
J: TRBJ2-1
DNA: TGTGCCACCAGCAGAGTGGCTAGCGGGTACAATGAGCAGTTCTTC
CDR3: CATSRVASGYNEQFF

V: TRBV18
size: -
D: -
J: TRBJ1-4
DNA: TGTGCCAGCTCACCGGGACACCGTAATGAAAAACTGTTTTTT
CDR3: CASSPGHRNEKLFF

V: TRBV5-1
size: few
D: -
J: TRBJ1-1
DNA: TGCGCCAGCAGCTTGACAGGCGGGGCCACTGAAGCTTTCTTT
CDR3: CASSLTGGATEAFF

V: TRBV4-1
size: -
D: -
J: TRBJ2-1
DNA: TGCGCCAGCAGCCAAGATCCGGGTAGGATGGACAATGAGCAGTTCTTC
CDR3: CASSQDPGRMDNEQFF

V: TRBV28
size: -
D: -
J: TRBJ1-1
DNA: TGTGCCAGCAGCCTCCTAGGCCGCACTGAAGCTTTCTTT
CDR3: CASSLLGRTEAFF

V: TRBV18
size: -
D: TRBD1
J: TRBJ1-3
DNA: TGTGCCAGCTCACCCCAGGGGGATGCAGGAAACACCATATATTTT
CDR3: CASSPQGDAGNTIYF

V: TRBV15
size: -
D: TRBD1
J: TRBJ2-7
DNA: TGTGCCACCAGCAGTGAAAGACAGGGTTCCTACGAGCAGTACTTC
CDR3: CATSSERQGSYEQYF

V: TRBV3-1/TRBV3-2
size: -
D: -
J: TRBJ1-4
DNA: TGTGCCAGCAGCCTGGGGCTTAATGAAAAACTGTTTTTT
CDR3: CASSLGLNEKLFF

V: TRBV5-1
size: -
D: -
J: TRBJ1-3
DNA: TGCGCCAGCAGTCCCGGAGGCGCTGGAAACACCATATATTTT
CDR3: CASSPGGAGNTIYF

V: TRBV5-4
size: -
D: -
J: TRBJ1-2
DNA: TGTGCCAGCAGCTTTACAGCTAACTATGGCTACACCTTC
CDR3: CASSFTANYGYTF

V: TRBV27
size: -
D: TRBD1
J: TRBJ2-1
DNA: TGTGCCAGCAACAGAGCCGGGACAGGGCTCGGTGAGCAGTTCTTC
CDR3: CASNRAGTGLGEQFF

V: TRBV4-1
size: -
D: -
J: TRBJ1-1
DNA: TGCGCCAGCAGCCAAGACAACGAGGGCACTGAAGCTTTCTTT
CDR3: CASSQDNEGTEAFF

V: TRBV3-1/TRBV3-2
size: few
D: TRBD1
J: TRBJ1-2
DNA: TGTGCCAGCAGCCGGACAGGGGGCCGGTATGGCTACACCTTC
CDR3: CASSRTGGRYGYTF

V: TRBV5-4
size: -
D: TRBD1
J: TRBJ2-1
DNA: TGTGCCAGCAGCTTGGACCTGACAGGGGTCTACAATGAGCAGTTCTTC
CDR3: CASSLDLTGVYNEQFF

V: TRBV30
size: -
D: -
J: TRBJ1-2
DNA: TGTGCCTGGACCCCAAAAGGGGAAACTAACTATGGCTACACCTTC
CDR3: CAWTPKGETNYGYTF

V: TRBV29-1
size: -
D: -
J: TRBJ1-2
DNA: TGCAGCGTTGCAACAGGAAACTATGGCTACACCTTC
CDR3: CSVATGNYGYTF